This passage covers 21 T cell receptor beta chains from one sample sequenced in a study of T cell responses to AZD1222 COVID-19 vaccine. Libraries were prepared by immunoSEQ multiplex PCR; TCRdb keeps only in-frame clonotypes and omits some of them. Found here are 150,000 to 200,000 clones, 80% to 95% of them singletons; the top ten hold less than 1.5%. The material was peripheral blood, obtained 28 days after the second AZD1222 dose. The receptors shown here come from an adult who received the AZD1222 COVID-19 vaccine.

This chain connects TRBV7-3 to TRBJ2-1; TRBD1 might be the D (5 bases). V was clipped by 1 base and J by 8 bases, with 12 bases between them. Germline V gene lookup returns CDR1 SGHTA and CDR2 FQGTGA. The CDR3 spans 14 residues. CDR3 sequence: CASSLSQGRDEQFF. CDR3 sequence (DNA): TGTGCCAGCAGCTTAAGTCAGGGTCGGGATGAGCAGTTCTTC.

The V call is TRBV3-1 (or the pseudogene TRBV3-2), the J call TRBJ2-1, with 12 bases identical to TRBD1. With V trimmed by 5 bases and J by 8 bases, 4 bases remained unmatched. CDR3 length: 14 residues. Germline CDR1 LGHDT, CDR2 YNNKEL (reference sequence). CDR3 bases: TGTGCCAGCAGCAAAGGGACAGGGGGCGATGAGCAGTTCTTC. This translates into CASSKGTGGDEQFF.

Concerning this clone itself: This same CDR3 is encoded by further DNA sequences in the sample. The V call is TRBV9, the J call TRBJ2-7, with D possibly matching TRBD2 (6 bases). V lost 0 bases to trimming and J lost 1 base, with 8 bases between them. Germline V gene data show CDR1 as SGDLS and CDR2 as YYNGEE. The CDR3 extends over 14 amino acids. CDR3 protein: CASSVGGISYEQYF. CDR3 sequence (DNA): TGTGCCAGCAGCGTAGGCGGGATTTCCTACGAGCAGTACTTC.

The chain links TRBV7-9 to TRBJ1-5; 11 nucleotides match TRBD1. Germline CDR1 reads SEHNR; CDR2 reads FQNEAQ (reference sequence). Trimming removed 3 bases from V and 3 bases from J; junction bases left unmatched: 7. CDR3 size: 17 residues. The CDR3 loop is CASSFLPGQGDNQPQHF. The CDR3 coding sequence is TGTGCCAGCAGCTTTCTCCCGGGACAGGGGGACAATCAGCCCCAGCATTTT.

V is TRBV4-1 and J is TRBJ1-1; no definite D call. The CDR3 consists of 18 residues. V was trimmed by 1 base and J by 1 base, leaving 19 bases between them. CDR1 is MGHRA, CDR2 YSYEKL, per germline. In DNA form, the CDR3 reads TGCGCCAGCAGCCAAGGGTATAGGGCAGCCGGGTGGAACACTGAAGCTTTCTTT. It specifies CASSQGYRAAGWNTEAFF.

The rearrangement uses TRBV27 and TRBJ2-1, with D perhaps TRBD2 (6 bases). The V end was cut by 6 bases, the J end by 2 bases, with 8 bases between. This CDR3 has 13 residues. Germline CDR1 and CDR2: MNHEY and SMNVEV (reference sequence). As DNA, the CDR3 is TGTGCCAGCAGAACGGGGGCCTACAATGAGCAGTTCTTC. This sequence encodes CASRTGAYNEQFF.

J is TRBJ2-1 and V is TRBV7-2; D is ambiguous. V was clipped by 3 bases and J by 6 bases, with 9 bases between them. This CDR3 region has 13 residues. Germline V gene lookup returns CDR1 SGHTA and CDR2 FQGNSA. The CDR3 region is CASSFHDTNEQFF. CDR3 coding DNA: TGTGCCAGCAGCTTTCACGACACCAATGAGCAGTTCTTC. Complete variable domain (other parts from reference TRBV7-2 and TRBJ2-1): GAGVSQSPSNKVTEKGKDVELRCDPISGHTALYWYRQSLGQGLEFLIYFQGNSAPDKSGLPSDRFSAERTGGSVSTLTIQRTQQEDSAVYLCASSFHDTNEQFFGPGTRLTVL.

V usage is TRBV7-2 and J usage is TRBJ2-3; no reliable D call. V lost 1 base and J lost 0, with 11 bases in between. Germline-derived CDR1 and CDR2 are SGHTA and FQGNSA. CDR3 length: 16 amino acids. DNA for the CDR3: TGTGCCAGCAGCTTAGAACCCCGACGGAGCACAGATACGCAGTATTTT. Protein product: CASSLEPRRSTDTQYF.

V is TRBV7-9 and J is TRBJ2-1, with a weak D call TRBD2 (5 bases). The CDR3 is 18 residues long. In germline, CDR1 is SEHNR, CDR2 FQNEAQ (reference sequence). V lost 4 bases to trimming and J lost 0 bases, with 19 bases between them. The CDR3 sequence is CASSSLAQAVLSYNEQFF. The CDR3, as DNA: TGTGCCAGCAGCTCCCTGGCTCAAGCGGTCCTCTCCTACAATGAGCAGTTCTTC.

The chain links TRBV29-1 to TRBJ1-1; D not certain. This CDR3 has 13 residues. Germline-derived CDR1 and CDR2 are SQVTM and ANQGSEA. The V end lost 0 bases, the J end lost 7 bases, and 12 bases lay between the germline ends. The DNA for the CDR3 is TGCAGCGTTGAAGATGGTGGGCGGCGTGAAGCTTTCTTT. Translation gives CSVEDGGRREAFF.

The rearrangement joins TRBV7-3 to TRBJ1-1; TRBD1 matches 9 bases. The CDR3 contains 12 residues. CDR1 SGHTA and CDR2 FQGTGA come from the germline V gene. V shed 5 bases, J shed 8 bases, and the junction held 3 bases outside the gene matches. CDR3 in DNA: TGTGCCAGCAGCCCCGGGACAGGGGAAGCTTTCTTT. Amino acid sequence: CASSPGTGEAFF.

The gene calls are TRBV4-2 and TRBJ1-2; D not certain. The V gene's germline CDR1 is LGHNA and CDR2 YNFKEQ. This CDR3 has 15 residues. Trimming stripped 2 bases from V and 3 bases from J, with 13 bases between. The CDR3 DNA reads as TGTGCCAGCAGCCAAAAACCCGACGGAGACTATGGCTACACCTTC. Amino acids: CASSQKPDGDYGYTF.

This rearrangement joins TRBV9 to TRBJ1-2; D not certain. Trimming removed 0 bases at V and 2 bases at J, with 8 bases between. This CDR3 contains 14 residues. The germline V gene has CDR1 SGDLS and CDR2 YYNGEE. In DNA form, the CDR3 reads TGTGCCAGCAGCGTAGCCCCGGGGAACTATGGCTACACCTTC. The encoded protein is CASSVAPGNYGYTF.

V usage is TRBV14 and J usage is TRBJ2-2; D is uncertain. The length of the CDR3 is 13 residues. The germline V and J ends were trimmed by 0 bases and 5 bases, with 4 bases remaining between them. Germline-derived CDR1 and CDR2 are SGHDN and FVKESK. The CDR3 nucleotides read TGTGCCAGCAGCCAAGAATGGACCGGGGAGCTGTTTTTT. Translating it yields CASSQEWTGELFF.

The V gene is TRBV7-6, the J gene TRBJ2-1; tentative D call: TRBD1 (5 bases). Per germline, CDR1 SGHVS and CDR2 FNYEAQ. The CDR3 length is 13 residues. Trimming took 4 bases from V and 6 from J, leaving 10 bases between them. This CDR3 is CASSSGRSNEQFF. In nucleotides, the CDR3 is TGTGCCAGCAGCTCAGGGCGATCCAATGAGCAGTTCTTC.

This chain links TRBV28 with TRBJ1-2; no reliable D call. Per the germline V gene, CDR1 is MDHEN and CDR2 is SYDVKM. V gave up 2 bases and J gave up 4 bases, with 14 bases separating them. The CDR3 extends over 15 amino acids. CDR3 DNA: TGTGCCAGCAGTTTAAGTGGGTCCCGGGGCTATGGCTACACCTTC. Encoded protein: CASSLSGSRGYGYTF.

The chain's CDR3 is CASSRGSGTTNYGYTF. The CDR3 bases are TGTGCCAGCAGCCGGGGGTCAGGGACCACTAACTATGGCTACACCTTC. The rearrangement uses TRBV7-9 and TRBJ1-2; weak D call: TRBD1 (5 bases). V lost 5 bases, J lost 0 bases, and 16 bases lay in between. Germline CDR1 SEHNR, CDR2 FQNEAQ (reference sequence). The CDR3 consists of 16 residues.

J is TRBJ1-1 and V is TRBV7-9; D remains ambiguous. Germline V gene sequence: CDR1 SEHNR, CDR2 FQNEAQ (reference sequence). CDR3 length: 13 residues. The germline V and J ends were trimmed by 7 bases and 4 bases, with 13 bases remaining between them. The CDR3 bases are TGTGCCAGCACGAGGGCCGGTGGCACTGAAGCTTTCTTT. Protein product: CASTRAGGTEAFF. Full variable domain (outside the CDR3, taken from reference TRBV7-9 and TRBJ1-1): DTGVSQNPRHKITKRGQNVTFRCDPISEHNRLYWYRQTLGQGPEFLTYFQNEAQLEKSRLLSDRFSAERPKGSFSTLEIQRTEQGDSAMYLCASTRAGGTEAFFGQGTRLTVV.

This clone was recorded only once. The rearrangement links TRBV7-9 to TRBJ2-5; 8 bases are a match to TRBD1. Germline values: CDR1 SEHNR, CDR2 FQNEAQ (reference sequence). There are 16 residues in the CDR3. Trimming took 3 bases from V and 5 from J; bases not matched to a gene: 11. The CDR3 here is CASSFPTGAAVETQYF. The CDR3, as DNA: TGTGCCAGCAGCTTTCCGACAGGGGCGGCAGTGGAGACCCAGTACTTC.

This clone was detected only a few times. Other nucleotide sequences in the sample specify the same CDR3. The rearrangement uses TRBV2 and TRBJ1-3, with a possible D match to TRBD1 (5 bases). Germline values: CDR1 SNHLY, CDR2 FYNNEI. The V end lost 4 bases, the J end lost 1 base, and 8 bases lay between the germline ends. The CDR3 totals 14 residues. The CDR3 loop reads CASSVQGSGNTIYF. The CDR3, as DNA: TGTGCCAGCAGTGTCCAGGGTTCTGGAAACACCATATATTTT.

The chain joins TRBV28 to TRBJ2-7, with D perhaps TRBD1 or TRBD2 (5 bases each). V lost 6 bases, J lost 5 bases, and 23 bases lay in between. Germline-derived CDR1 and CDR2 are MDHEN and SYDVKM. This CDR3 has 16 residues. This CDR3 is CASSLISLQEANEQYF. The DNA of the CDR3 is TGTGCCAGCAGCCTTATATCCCTACAGGAGGCGAACGAGCAGTACTTC.